This TCR beta chain stems from a study of T cell responses to AZD1222 COVID-19 vaccine. Study-level background: Pooling of second doses given at about 4 or about 12 weeks was done.

This CDR3 region has 13 residues. Between the trimmed V and J ends, which lost 8 bases and 4 bases, there was a span of 14 bases. Germline assignment: CDR1 MNHEY and CDR2 SVGAGI. Points from the study as a whole: Clonal diversity was possibly underestimated, and white British individuals and females predominated among donors.

In its sample, this clone was seen once. Its antigen is unknown. Libraries were prepared by immunoSEQ multiplex PCR; TCRdb keeps only in-frame clonotypes and omits some of them. The sample gives about 130,000 clones, over 90% of which show up once; roughly 1% is in the top ten. The V gene is TRBV6-5, the J gene TRBJ1-1; D is ambiguous. This TCR was sampled from an adult in good health. Sample: peripheral blood, taken on day 0 of AZD1222 vaccination. CDR3 region: CASRPLDFTEAFF. As DNA, the CDR3 is TGTGCCAGCCGGCCACTTGACTTCACTGAAGCTTTCTTT.